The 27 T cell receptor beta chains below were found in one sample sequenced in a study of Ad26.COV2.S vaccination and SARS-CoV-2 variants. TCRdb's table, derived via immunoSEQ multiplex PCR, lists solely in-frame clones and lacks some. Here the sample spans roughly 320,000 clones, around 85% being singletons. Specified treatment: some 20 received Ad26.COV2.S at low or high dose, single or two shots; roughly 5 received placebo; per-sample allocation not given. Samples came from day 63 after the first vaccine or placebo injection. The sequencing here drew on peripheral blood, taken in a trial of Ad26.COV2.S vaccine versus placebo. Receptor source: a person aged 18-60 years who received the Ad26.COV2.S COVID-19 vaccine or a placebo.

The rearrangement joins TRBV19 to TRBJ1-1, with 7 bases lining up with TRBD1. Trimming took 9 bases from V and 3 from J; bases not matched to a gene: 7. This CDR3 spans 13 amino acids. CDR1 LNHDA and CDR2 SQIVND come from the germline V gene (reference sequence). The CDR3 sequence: CASREGQHTEAFF. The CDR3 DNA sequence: TGTGCCAGCAGAGAGGGACAGCACACTGAAGCTTTCTTT. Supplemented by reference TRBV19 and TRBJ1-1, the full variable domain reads DGGITQSPKYLFRKEGQNVTLSCEQNLNHDAMYWYRQDPGQGLRLIYYSQIVNDFQKGDIAEGYSVSREKKESFPLTVTSAQKNPTAFYLCASREGQHTEAFFGQGTRLTVV.

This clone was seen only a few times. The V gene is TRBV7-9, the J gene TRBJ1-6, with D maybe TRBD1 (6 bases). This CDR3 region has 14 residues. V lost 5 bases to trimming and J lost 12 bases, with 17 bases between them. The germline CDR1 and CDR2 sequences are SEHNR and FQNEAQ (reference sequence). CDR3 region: CASSPAGGLKPLHF. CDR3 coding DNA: TGTGCCAGCAGCCCCGCCGGGGGGCTCAAACCCCTCCACTTT.

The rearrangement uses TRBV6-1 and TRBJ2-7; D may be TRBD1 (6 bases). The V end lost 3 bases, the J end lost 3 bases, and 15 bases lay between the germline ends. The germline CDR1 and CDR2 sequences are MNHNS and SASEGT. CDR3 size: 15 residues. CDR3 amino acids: CASSEGRDTYYEQYF. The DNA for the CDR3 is TGTGCCAGCAGTGAGGGTCGGGACACTTACTACGAGCAGTACTTC.

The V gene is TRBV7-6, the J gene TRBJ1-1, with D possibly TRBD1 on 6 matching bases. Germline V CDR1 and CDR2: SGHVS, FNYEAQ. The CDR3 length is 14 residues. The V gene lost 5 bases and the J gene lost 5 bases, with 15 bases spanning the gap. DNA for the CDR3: TGTGCCAGCAGCGTGCAACAGGGCCTAACTGAAGCTTTCTTT. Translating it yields CASSVQQGLTEAFF.

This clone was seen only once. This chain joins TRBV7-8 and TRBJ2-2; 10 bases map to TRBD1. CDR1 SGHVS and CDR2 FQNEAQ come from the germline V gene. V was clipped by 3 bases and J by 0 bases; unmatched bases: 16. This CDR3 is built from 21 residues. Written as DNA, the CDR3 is TGTGCCAGCAGCTTGCTACCGGGACAGGGGCAAAGGGTTACGAACACCGGGGAGCTGTTTTTT. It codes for CASSLLPGQGQRVTNTGELFF.

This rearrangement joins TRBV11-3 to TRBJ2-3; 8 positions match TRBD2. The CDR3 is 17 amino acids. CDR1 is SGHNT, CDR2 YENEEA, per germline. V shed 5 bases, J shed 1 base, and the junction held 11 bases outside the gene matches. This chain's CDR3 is CASSARGTSRGTDTQYF. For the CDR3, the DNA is TGTGCCAGCAGCGCACGCGGGACTAGTCGTGGCACAGATACGCAGTATTTT.

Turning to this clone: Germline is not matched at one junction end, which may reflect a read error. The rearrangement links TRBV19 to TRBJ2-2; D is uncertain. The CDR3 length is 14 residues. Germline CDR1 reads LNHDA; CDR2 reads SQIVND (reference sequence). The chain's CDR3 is CASSRIGNSGELFF. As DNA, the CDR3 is TGTGCCAGTAGTAGAATAGGGAACTCCGGGGAGCTGTTTTTT.

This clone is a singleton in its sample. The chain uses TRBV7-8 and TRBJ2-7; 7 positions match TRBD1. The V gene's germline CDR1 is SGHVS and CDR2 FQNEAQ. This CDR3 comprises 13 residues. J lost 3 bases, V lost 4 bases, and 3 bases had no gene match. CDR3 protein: CASSYGDSYEQYF. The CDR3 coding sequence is TGTGCCAGCAGCTACGGGGACAGCTACGAGCAGTACTTC.

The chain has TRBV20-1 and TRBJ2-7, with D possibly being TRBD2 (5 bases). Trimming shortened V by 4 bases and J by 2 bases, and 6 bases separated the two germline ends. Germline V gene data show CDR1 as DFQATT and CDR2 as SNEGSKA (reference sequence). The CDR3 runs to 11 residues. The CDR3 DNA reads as TGCAGTGCTAAACTAGCCTACGAGCAGTACTTC. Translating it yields CSAKLAYEQYF.

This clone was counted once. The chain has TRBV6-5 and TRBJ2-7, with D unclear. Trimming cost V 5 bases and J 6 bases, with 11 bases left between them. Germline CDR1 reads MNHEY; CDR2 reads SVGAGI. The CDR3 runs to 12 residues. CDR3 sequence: CASSRSPFEQYF. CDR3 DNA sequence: TGTGCCAGCAGTCGGTCCCCGTTCGAGCAGTACTTC.

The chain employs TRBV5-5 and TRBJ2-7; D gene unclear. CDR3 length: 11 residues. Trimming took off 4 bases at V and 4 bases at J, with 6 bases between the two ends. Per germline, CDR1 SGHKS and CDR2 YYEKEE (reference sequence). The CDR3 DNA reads TGTGCCAGCAGCCCCCTATACGAGCAGTACTTC. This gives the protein CASSPLYEQYF.

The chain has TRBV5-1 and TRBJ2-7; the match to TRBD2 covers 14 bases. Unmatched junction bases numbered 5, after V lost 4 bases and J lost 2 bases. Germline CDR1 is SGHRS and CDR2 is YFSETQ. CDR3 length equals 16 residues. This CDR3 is CASSVRGLAGAYEQYF. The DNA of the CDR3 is TGCGCCAGCAGCGTCCGGGGACTAGCGGGAGCCTACGAGCAGTACTTC.

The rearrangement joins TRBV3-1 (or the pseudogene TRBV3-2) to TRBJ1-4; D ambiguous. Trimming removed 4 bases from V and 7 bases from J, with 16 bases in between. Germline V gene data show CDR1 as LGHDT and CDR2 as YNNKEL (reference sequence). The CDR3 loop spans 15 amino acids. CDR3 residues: CASSLRRTGFEKLFF. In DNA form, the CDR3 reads TGTGCCAGCAGCCTCCGACGCACGGGGTTTGAAAAACTGTTTTTT.

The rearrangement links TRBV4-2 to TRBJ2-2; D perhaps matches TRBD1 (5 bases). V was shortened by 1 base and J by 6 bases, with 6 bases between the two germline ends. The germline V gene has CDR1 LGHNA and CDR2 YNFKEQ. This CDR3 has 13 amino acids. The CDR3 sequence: CASSQGGSGELFF. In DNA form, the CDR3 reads TGTGCCAGCAGCCAAGGGGGCTCCGGGGAGCTGTTTTTT.

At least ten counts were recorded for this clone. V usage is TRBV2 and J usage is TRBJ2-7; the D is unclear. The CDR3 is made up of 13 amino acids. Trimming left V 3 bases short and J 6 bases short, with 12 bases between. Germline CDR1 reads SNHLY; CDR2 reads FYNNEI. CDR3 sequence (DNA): TGTGCCAGCAGTGAGGGGTCAGGTACCGAGCAGTACTTC. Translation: CASSEGSGTEQYF.

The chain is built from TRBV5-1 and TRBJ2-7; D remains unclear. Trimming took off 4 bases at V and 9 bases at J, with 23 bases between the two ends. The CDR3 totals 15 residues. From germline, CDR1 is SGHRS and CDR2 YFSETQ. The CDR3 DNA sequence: TGCGCCAGCAGCCCCGACAATCCCGTCCTAAAGGTGCAGTACTTC. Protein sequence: CASSPDNPVLKVQYF.

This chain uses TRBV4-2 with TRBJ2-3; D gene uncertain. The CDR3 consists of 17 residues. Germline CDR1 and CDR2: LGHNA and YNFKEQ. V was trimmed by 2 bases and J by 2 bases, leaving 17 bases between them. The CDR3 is CASSQPSKDGYTDTQYF. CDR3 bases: TGTGCCAGCAGCCAACCCTCGAAAGACGGTTACACAGATACGCAGTATTTT.

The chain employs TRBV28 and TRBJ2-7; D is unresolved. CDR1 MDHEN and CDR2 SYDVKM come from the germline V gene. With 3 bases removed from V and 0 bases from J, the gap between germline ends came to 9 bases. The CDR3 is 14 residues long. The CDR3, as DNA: TGTGCCAGCAGTTTTTACCGCCGCTCCTACGAGCAGTACTTC. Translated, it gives CASSFYRRSYEQYF.

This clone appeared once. CDR3: CASRIDRASDGYTF. In DNA form, the CDR3 reads TGTGCCAGCAGGATTGACAGGGCCTCGGATGGCTACACCTTC. The gene calls are TRBV2 and TRBJ1-2; 7 bases match TRBD1. V lost 6 bases to trimming and J lost 6 bases; unmatched junction nucleotides: 10. This CDR3 comprises 14 residues. The germline V gene has CDR1 SNHLY and CDR2 FYNNEI.

CDR3 loop: CASLGQGDGYTF. Written as DNA, the CDR3 is TGTGCCAGCCTTGGACAGGGGGATGGCTACACCTTC. The chain recombines TRBV28 with TRBJ1-2; TRBD1 matches at 10 bases. The CDR3 extends over 12 amino acids. Germline CDR1 reads MDHEN; CDR2 reads SYDVKM. V lost 8 bases and J lost 6; bases outside the gene matches: 3.

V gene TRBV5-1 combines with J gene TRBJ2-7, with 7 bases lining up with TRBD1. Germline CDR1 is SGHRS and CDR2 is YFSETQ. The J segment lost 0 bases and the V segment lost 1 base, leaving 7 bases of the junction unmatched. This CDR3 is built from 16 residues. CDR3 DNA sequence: TGCGCCAGCAGCTTGTTAGGGGGCGCAGCCTCCTACGAGCAGTACTTC. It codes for CASSLLGGAASYEQYF. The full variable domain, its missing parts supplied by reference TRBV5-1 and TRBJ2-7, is KAGVTQTPRYLIKTRGQQVTLSCSPISGHRSVSWYQQTPGQGLQFLFEYFSETQRNKGNFPGRFSGRQFSNSRSEMNVSTLELGDSALYLCASSLLGGAASYEQYFGPGTRLTVT.

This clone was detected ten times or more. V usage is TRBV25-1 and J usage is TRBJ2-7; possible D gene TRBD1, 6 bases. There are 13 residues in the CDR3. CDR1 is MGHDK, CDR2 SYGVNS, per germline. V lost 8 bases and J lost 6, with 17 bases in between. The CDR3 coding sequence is TGTGCCAGCCGAACAGGGTTTTTCGCCGAGCAGTACTTC. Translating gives CASRTGFFAEQYF.

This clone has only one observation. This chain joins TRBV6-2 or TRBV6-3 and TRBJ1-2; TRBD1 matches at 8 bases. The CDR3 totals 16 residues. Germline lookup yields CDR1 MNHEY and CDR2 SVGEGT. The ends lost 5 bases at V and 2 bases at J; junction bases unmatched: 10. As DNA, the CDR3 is TGTGCCAGCAGTCGGGGGACAGGCGATCTCAACTATGGCTACACCTTC. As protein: CASSRGTGDLNYGYTF.

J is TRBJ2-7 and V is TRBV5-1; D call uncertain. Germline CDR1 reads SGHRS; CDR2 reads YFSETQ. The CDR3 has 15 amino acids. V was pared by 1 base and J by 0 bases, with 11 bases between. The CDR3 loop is CASSLLDAGSYEQYF. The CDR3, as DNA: TGCGCCAGCAGCTTGTTGGACGCCGGCTCCTACGAGCAGTACTTC.

In DNA, the CDR3 is TGTGCCAGCAGCCCCGCCGGGAGGCTAGAGACCCAGTACTTC. Its translation: CASSPAGRLETQYF. The chain carries TRBV9 and TRBJ2-5, with TRBD2 identical over 7 bases. V gave up 4 bases and J gave up 4 bases; unmatched junction bases: 7. Germline CDR1 and CDR2: SGDLS and YYNGEE. There are 14 residues in the CDR3.

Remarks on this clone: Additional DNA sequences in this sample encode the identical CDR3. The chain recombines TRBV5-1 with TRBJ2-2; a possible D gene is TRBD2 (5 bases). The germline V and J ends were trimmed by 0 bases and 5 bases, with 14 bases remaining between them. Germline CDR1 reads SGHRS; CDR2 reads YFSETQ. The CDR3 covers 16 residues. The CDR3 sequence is CASSLVGVRGTGELFF. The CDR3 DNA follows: TGCGCCAGCAGCTTGGTCGGGGTTAGAGGGACCGGGGAGCTGTTTTTT.

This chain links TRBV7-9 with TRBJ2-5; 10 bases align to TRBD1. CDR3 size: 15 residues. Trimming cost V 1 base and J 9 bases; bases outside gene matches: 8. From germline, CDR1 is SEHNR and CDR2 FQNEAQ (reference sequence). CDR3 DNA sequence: TGTGCCAGCAGCTTAGTGGGGGGACAGGGGAAGGCCCAGTACTTC. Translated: CASSLVGGQGKAQYF.